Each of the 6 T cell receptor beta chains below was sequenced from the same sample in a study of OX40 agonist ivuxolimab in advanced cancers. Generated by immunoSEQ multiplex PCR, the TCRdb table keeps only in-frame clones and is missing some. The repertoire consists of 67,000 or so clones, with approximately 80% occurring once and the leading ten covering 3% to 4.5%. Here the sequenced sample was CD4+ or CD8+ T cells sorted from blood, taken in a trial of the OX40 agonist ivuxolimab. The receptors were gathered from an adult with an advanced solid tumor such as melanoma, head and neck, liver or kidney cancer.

The CDR3 bases are TGTGCCAGCTCGTCGAGCGGGAGGGGGGAAGAGACCCAGTACTTC. Its protein product is CASSSSGRGEETQYF. This chain connects TRBV7-9 to TRBJ2-5; 10 bases match TRBD2. CDR1 and CDR2 from the germline V gene are SEHNR and FQNEAQ (reference sequence). The CDR3 covers 15 residues. Losses at the gene ends were 8 bases for V and 3 bases for J; bases not matched to a gene: 9.

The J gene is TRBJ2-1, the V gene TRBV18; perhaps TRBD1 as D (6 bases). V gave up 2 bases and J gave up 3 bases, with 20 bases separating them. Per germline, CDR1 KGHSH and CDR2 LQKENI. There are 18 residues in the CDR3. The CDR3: CASSPSQGSYLLYNEQFF. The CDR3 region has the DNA TGTGCCAGCTCACCAAGCCAGGGGTCATATCTCCTCTACAATGAGCAGTTCTTC.

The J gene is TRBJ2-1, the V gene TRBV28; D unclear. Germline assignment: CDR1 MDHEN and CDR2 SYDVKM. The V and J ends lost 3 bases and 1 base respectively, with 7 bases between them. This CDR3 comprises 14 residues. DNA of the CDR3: TGTGCCAGCAGTTTTGAGGTTTCCTACAATGAGCAGTTCTTC. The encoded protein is CASSFEVSYNEQFF.

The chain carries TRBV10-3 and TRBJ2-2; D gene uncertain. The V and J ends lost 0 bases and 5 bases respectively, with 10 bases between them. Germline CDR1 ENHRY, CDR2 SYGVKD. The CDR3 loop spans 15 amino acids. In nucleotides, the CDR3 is TGTGCCATCAGTGAGTCCCCAGGCCCGACCGGGGAGCTGTTTTTT. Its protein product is CAISESPGPTGELFF.

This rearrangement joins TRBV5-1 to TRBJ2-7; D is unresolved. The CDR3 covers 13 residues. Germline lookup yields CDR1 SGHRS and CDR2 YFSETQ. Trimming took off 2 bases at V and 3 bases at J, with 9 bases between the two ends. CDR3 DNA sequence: TGCGCCAGCAGCTTCGAACCGGGCTACGAGCAGTACTTC. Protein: CASSFEPGYEQYF. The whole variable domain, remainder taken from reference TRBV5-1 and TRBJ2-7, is KAGVTQTPRYLIKTRGQQVTLSCSPISGHRSVSWYQQTPGQGLQFLFEYFSETQRNKGNFPGRFSGRQFSNSRSEMNVSTLELGDSALYLCASSFEPGYEQYFGPGTRLTVT.

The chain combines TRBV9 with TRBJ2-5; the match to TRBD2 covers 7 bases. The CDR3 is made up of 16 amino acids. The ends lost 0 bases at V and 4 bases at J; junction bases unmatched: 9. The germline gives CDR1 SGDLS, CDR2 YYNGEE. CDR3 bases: TGTGCCAGCAGCGTAGTGGGCGGGAGTTTCCGAGAGACCCAGTACTTC. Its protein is CASSVVGGSFRETQYF.